This entry describes one T cell receptor (beta chain). This sample is part of a study of blood T cell repertoires in COVID-19. At the level of the study: PBMCs, B-cell-depleted T cells, or T cells were the source of the cDNA or gDNA that made up the material.

Per the original data handling: The assay estimated nucleated cells by amplifying reference gene primers. Using immunoSEQ multiplex PCR, the repertoire was profiled, and TCRdb retains in-frame clones only, with some absent. V and J calls and clone size follow that table, whereas D and trimming were derived from the DNA. The sample comprises 150,000 to 200,000 clones, more than 70% of which are singletons, and roughly 2.6% rests with the top ten. Trimming stripped 0 bases from V and 0 bases from J, with 15 bases between. The CDR3 is 19 amino acids. Germline V gene lookup returns CDR1 SGHTA and CDR2 FQGTGA.

The receptor's source is a man aged 35 to 55 with active or convalescent COVID-19. What was sequenced was peripheral blood. V is TRBV7-3 and J is TRBJ1-6, with D unclear. The CDR3, as DNA: TGTGCCAGCAGCTTAACGCTGTCGTACGAGAGCTCCTATAATTCACCCCTCCACTTT. Encoded protein: CASSLTLSYESSYNSPLHF.